This is a list of T cell receptor beta chains from one sample in a study of blood T cells in healthy people across ages. TCRdb re-derived calls from the 5' RACE reads in MiXCR, one entry per CDR3 protein. The table shows around 780,000 distinct CDR3 sequences, with roughly 26% occurring only once. The sample was also linked to a second study, of T cells of mothers and their children.

Sequenced sample: blood. The receptors originated from a boy between 5 and 17 years old in good health. The CDR3 runs from the conserved cysteine through the conserved F or W. The order of the fields is D gene, J gene, V gene, clone size, CDR3 protein, CDR3 DNA. A D gene is named only where the DNA matches it firmly. Clone size, where shown, is once, few, many, or a class for clones that have expanded.

D gene: NA; J gene: TRBJ2-7; V gene: TRBV20-1; clone size: many; CDR3 protein: CSAGRQEQYF; CDR3 DNA: TGCAGTGCTGGGCGACAAGAGCAGTACTTC
D gene: TRBD2; J gene: TRBJ2-4; V gene: TRBV7-2; clone size: few; CDR3 protein: CASSPGGGMDIQYF; CDR3 DNA: TGTGCCAGCAGCCCTGGGGGGGGAATGGACATTCAGTACTTC
D gene: NA; J gene: TRBJ1-5; V gene: TRBV15; clone size: few; CDR3 protein: CATARLNQPQHF; CDR3 DNA: TGTGCCACCGCCCGCCTCAATCAGCCCCAGCATTTT
D gene: TRBD2; J gene: TRBJ2-2; V gene: TRBV6-1; clone size: NA; CDR3 protein: CASSEAPGTSVNTGELFF; CDR3 DNA: TGTGCCAGCAGTGAAGCCCCCGGGACTAGCGTAAACACCGGGGAGCTGTTTTTT
D gene: NA; J gene: TRBJ2-7; V gene: TRBV21-1; clone size: NA; CDR3 protein: CASSRARGSGGDYEQYF; CDR3 DNA: TGTGCCAGCAGCAGAGCGCGAGGGAGCGGGGGGGACTACGAGCAGTACTTC
D gene: NA; J gene: TRBJ2-1; V gene: TRBV9; clone size: few; CDR3 protein: CASSVEGSGPLDEQFF; CDR3 DNA: TGTGCCAGCAGCGTAGAGGGGTCAGGGCCTCTGGATGAGCAGTTCTTC
D gene: NA; J gene: TRBJ2-1; V gene: TRBV18; clone size: NA; CDR3 protein: CASSPTQGRSYNEQFF; CDR3 DNA: TGTGCCAGCTCACCGACCCAGGGTAGGTCCTACAATGAGCAGTTCTTC
D gene: TRBD1; J gene: TRBJ2-2; V gene: TRBV24-1; clone size: few; CDR3 protein: CATSDVPGQGFANTGELFF; CDR3 DNA: TGTGCCACCAGTGACGTACCGGGACAGGGGTTTGCGAACACCGGGGAGCTGTTTTTT
D gene: TRBD2; J gene: TRBJ2-5; V gene: TRBV20-1; clone size: NA; CDR3 protein: CSARAPELAGGPGETQYF; CDR3 DNA: TGCAGTGCTAGAGCCCCCGAACTAGCGGGGGGGCCGGGGGAGACCCAGTACTTC
D gene: TRBD2; J gene: TRBJ2-7; V gene: TRBV28; clone size: NA; CDR3 protein: CASGLAGGEGEYF; CDR3 DNA: TGTGCCAGCGGACTAGCGGGGGGCGAGGGCGAGTACTTC
D gene: NA; J gene: TRBJ1-1; V gene: TRBV4-1; clone size: NA; CDR3 protein: CASSQGWGRRTEAFF; CDR3 DNA: TGCGCCAGCAGCCAAGGTTGGGGGCGCCGGACTGAAGCTTTCTTT
D gene: NA; J gene: TRBJ1-2; V gene: TRBV25-1; clone size: NA; CDR3 protein: CASSEYAREDGYTF; CDR3 DNA: TGTGCCAGCAGTGAATACGCCAGAGAGGATGGCTACACCTTC
D gene: TRBD1; J gene: TRBJ1-1; V gene: TRBV6-5; clone size: few; CDR3 protein: CASSYNDRAEAFF; CDR3 DNA: TGTGCCAGCAGTTACAACGACAGGGCTGAAGCTTTCTTT
D gene: TRBD2; J gene: TRBJ2-7; V gene: TRBV27; clone size: NA; CDR3 protein: CASSPGPLTSVDYEQYF; CDR3 DNA: TGTGCCAGCAGTCCTGGCCCCTTGACTAGCGTAGACTACGAGCAGTACTTC
D gene: NA; J gene: TRBJ2-5; V gene: TRBV20-1; clone size: NA; CDR3 protein: CSARGRDDIQETQYF; CDR3 DNA: TGCAGTGCTAGGGGCAGGGACGATATCCAAGAGACCCAGTACTTC
D gene: NA; J gene: TRBJ1-2; V gene: TRBV15; clone size: NA; CDR3 protein: CATSSEGLDYGYTF; CDR3 DNA: TGTGCCACCAGCAGCGAGGGATTAGACTATGGCTACACCTTC
D gene: NA; J gene: TRBJ1-2; V gene: TRBV2; clone size: NA; CDR3 protein: CASAEGSSEVYGYTF; CDR3 DNA: TGTGCCAGCGCCGAGGGGTCTTCGGAGGTCTATGGCTACACCTTC
D gene: TRBD2; J gene: TRBJ2-2; V gene: TRBV4-3; clone size: NA; CDR3 protein: CASSPASGVAGELFF; CDR3 DNA: TGCGCCAGCAGCCCGGCTAGCGGGGTCGCCGGGGAGCTGTTTTTT
D gene: NA; J gene: TRBJ2-5; V gene: TRBV3-1; clone size: few; CDR3 protein: CASSQEEGETQYF; CDR3 DNA: TGTGCCAGCAGCCAAGAAGAAGGAGAGACCCAGTACTTC
D gene: NA; J gene: TRBJ2-3; V gene: TRBV5-5; clone size: NA; CDR3 protein: CASSPATTDTQYF; CDR3 DNA: TGTGCCAGCAGTCCAGCTACCACAGATACGCAGTATTTT
D gene: NA; J gene: TRBJ2-2; V gene: TRBV3-1; clone size: NA; CDR3 protein: CASSHSRAYWSSGSGELFF; CDR3 DNA: TGTGCCAGCAGCCACTCTAGGGCCTATTGGAGTTCGGGGTCCGGGGAGCTGTTTTTT
D gene: TRBD1; J gene: TRBJ1-2; V gene: TRBV6-5; clone size: NA; CDR3 protein: CASSYSNRGNYGYTF; CDR3 DNA: TGTGCCAGCAGTTACTCGAACAGGGGAAACTATGGCTACACCTTC
D gene: TRBD1; J gene: TRBJ2-7; V gene: TRBV4-2; clone size: NA; CDR3 protein: CASSPDRGPEQYF; CDR3 DNA: TGTGCCAGCAGCCCAGACAGGGGTCCCGAGCAGTACTTC
D gene: TRBD1; J gene: TRBJ1-1; V gene: TRBV29-1; clone size: NA; CDR3 protein: CSVLLPLRQGLNTEAFF; CDR3 DNA: TGCAGCGTCCTCCTTCCCTTAAGACAGGGGCTGAACACTGAAGCTTTCTTT
D gene: NA; J gene: TRBJ2-1; V gene: TRBV7-9; clone size: NA; CDR3 protein: CASSLELDEQFF; CDR3 DNA: TGTGCCAGCAGCTTAGAATTGGATGAGCAGTTCTTC
D gene: TRBD2; J gene: TRBJ2-5; V gene: TRBV12-3/TRBV12-4; clone size: few; CDR3 protein: CASLAPGGAQETQYF; CDR3 DNA: TGTGCCAGCCTCGCCCCGGGGGGGGCCCAGGAGACCCAGTACTTC
D gene: TRBD1; J gene: TRBJ1-4; V gene: TRBV7-6; clone size: NA; CDR3 protein: CASSALGTGEEKLFF; CDR3 DNA: TGTGCCAGCAGCGCCTTAGGGACAGGGGAAGAAAAACTGTTTTTT
D gene: NA; J gene: TRBJ2-5; V gene: TRBV2; clone size: few; CDR3 protein: CASNRGTQYF; CDR3 DNA: TGTGCCAGCAACCGCGGGACACAGTACTTC
D gene: NA; J gene: TRBJ2-7; V gene: TRBV5-1; clone size: NA; CDR3 protein: CASSLDGRKTSYEQYF; CDR3 DNA: TGCGCCAGCAGCTTGGATGGCAGGAAGACCTCCTACGAGCAGTACTTC